The clone carrying this TCR beta chain occurred once. Other DNA sequences of this sample code for an identical CDR3. Germline loops: CDR1 MDHEN, CDR2 SYDVKM. The CDR3 has 12 residues. Trimming shortened V by 5 bases and J by 3 bases, and 8 bases separated the two germline ends. Membership in each cohort depended on participant-reported clinical history. This entry comes from a study of blood T cell repertoires in COVID-19. As for the study in general: Donors in the United States, Italy and Spain gave samples during acute or convalescent COVID-19.

This table comes from immunoSEQ multiplex PCR, and its TCRdb copy is limited to in-frame clones, with some not included. The table has some 210,000 clones, about 86% seen once. The TCR was taken from a woman in her 50s with acute COVID-19. This chain connects TRBV28 to TRBJ2-7; no clear D gene. Material: PBMCs or T cells enriched from blood (not recorded which). The CDR3 is CASSGPSYEQYF. DNA for the CDR3: TGTGCCAGCAGTGGCCCAAGCTACGAGCAGTACTTC.